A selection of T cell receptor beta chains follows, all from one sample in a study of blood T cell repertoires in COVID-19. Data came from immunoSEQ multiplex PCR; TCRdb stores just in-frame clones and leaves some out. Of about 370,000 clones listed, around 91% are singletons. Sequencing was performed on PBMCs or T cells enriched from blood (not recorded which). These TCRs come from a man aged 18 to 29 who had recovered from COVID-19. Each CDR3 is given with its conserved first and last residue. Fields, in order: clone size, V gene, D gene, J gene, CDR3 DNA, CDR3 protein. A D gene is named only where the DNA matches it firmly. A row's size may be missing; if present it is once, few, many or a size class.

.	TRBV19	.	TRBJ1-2	TGTGCCAGTAGAGCAGGGCACCTCGTCTATGGCTACACCTTC	CASRAGHLVYGYTF
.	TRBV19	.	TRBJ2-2	TGTGCCAGTATGTGGGGGGCCGGGGAGCTGTTTTTT	CASMWGAGELFF
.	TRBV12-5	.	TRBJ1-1	TGTGCTAGTTCGGCTTGGGGGGGCGCTGAAGCTTTCTTT	CASSAWGGAEAFF
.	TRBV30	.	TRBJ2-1	TGTGCCTGGAGTGCGACTAACAATGAGCAGTTCTTC	CAWSATNNEQFF
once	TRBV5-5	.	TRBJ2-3	TGTGCCAGCAGCTTGGCCTACTTGCAGGGAACCCACACAGATACGCAGTATTTT	CASSLAYLQGTHTDTQYF
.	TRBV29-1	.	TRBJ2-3	TGCAGCGCTGAAGAAATGACTAGCACAGATACGCAGTATTTT	CSAEEMTSTDTQYF
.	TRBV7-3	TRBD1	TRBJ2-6	TGTGCCAGCAGCTCGGGACAGGGAGCCGGGGCCAACGTCCTGACTTTC	CASSSGQGAGANVLTF
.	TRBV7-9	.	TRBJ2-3	TGTGCCAGCAGCCACGGGGCAGATACGCAGTATTTT	CASSHGADTQYF
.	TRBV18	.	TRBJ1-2	TGTGCCAGCTCACCACCGGGCAGATCCTATGGCTACACCTTC	CASSPPGRSYGYTF
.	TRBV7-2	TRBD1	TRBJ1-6	TGTGCCAGCAGCCACCGGGACAGGGTGGATTCACCCCTCCACTTT	CASSHRDRVDSPLHF
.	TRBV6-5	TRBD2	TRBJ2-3	TGTGCCATCGAAGCGGGGGGCACGGCAGATACGCAGTATTTT	CAIEAGGTADTQYF
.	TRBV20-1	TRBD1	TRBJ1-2	TGCAGTGCTACCCGACAGGGCCACACCTTC	CSATRQGHTF
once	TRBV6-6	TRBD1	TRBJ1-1	TGTGCCAGCAGTTACCAGGGGGCAGGAGCTTTCTTT	CASSYQGAGAFF
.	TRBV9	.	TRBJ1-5	TGTGCCAGCAGCCCTGGGGGGGTTAGCAATCAGCCCCAGCATTTT	CASSPGGVSNQPQHF
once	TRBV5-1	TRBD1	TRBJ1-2	TGCGCCAGCAGCGCCCGGGACAGAGGCTATGGCTACACCTTC	CASSARDRGYGYTF
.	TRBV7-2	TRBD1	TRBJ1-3	TGTGCCAGCAGTCGAGACAGGGACTCTGGAAACACCATATATTTT	CASSRDRDSGNTIYF
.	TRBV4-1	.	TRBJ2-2	TGCGCCAGCAGCCAAGCAGGATTTACCGGGGAGCTGTTTTTT	CASSQAGFTGELFF
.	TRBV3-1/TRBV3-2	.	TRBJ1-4	TGTGCCAGCAGCCAAGATCCGGGGGACGGTGAAAAACTGTTTTTT	CASSQDPGDGEKLFF